This TCR beta chain was documented in a study of post-analysis software for immune sequencing data. As for the study in general: As for disease course, relapsing-remitting, secondary progressive and progressive-relapsing multiple sclerosis were all included. General study results and limits: Patients had higher frequencies than controls of about five TRBV segments, including TRBV5-6, TRBV5-1 and TRBV20-1.

Unique molecular identifiers were present in the TCR beta cDNA libraries. TCRdb redid the calling of the PCR reads with MiXCR, one entry per CDR3 protein. The sample yields a few hundred thousand distinct CDR3 sequences, roughly 38% seen once. Comment on this clonotype: Its cognate antigen is unknown.

The germline V and J ends were trimmed by 0 bases and 5 bases, with 11 bases remaining between them. CDR3 size: 14 residues. The germline V gene has CDR1 LNHNV and CDR2 YYDKDF (reference sequence). Input material: blood. This clonotype originated in a girl aged 10-17 years with multiple sclerosis. V usage is TRBV15 and J usage is TRBJ2-7; no firm D call. CDR3 sequence (DNA): TGTGCCACCAGCAGAGATTTCTCCGGAGACGAGCAGTACTTC. Protein sequence: CATSRDFSGDEQYF.